This T cell receptor (beta chain) was captured by sequencing in a study of CD8 T cells in Susac syndrome. CDR3 size: 14 residues. V shed 5 bases and J shed 3 bases, with 13 bases lying between them. RNA, at about 0.45 to 1 ug, was reverse transcribed with random hexamers. Across 54 Vbeta and 13 Jbeta, immunoSEQ multiplex PCR amplified TCR beta CDR3. Each CDR3 protein gets one entry after TCRdb re-called the immunoSEQ multiplex PCR reads with MiXCR. The repertoire holds around 69,000 distinct CDR3 sequences, with around 96% as singletons. Sequencing of TCR beta was undertaken in CD8+ and CD4+ T cells derived from blood.

The chain combines TRBV12-3 or TRBV12-4 with TRBJ1-2; D is perhaps TRBD1 (5 bases). This clonotype was sampled from a human donor with multiple sclerosis. Sequenced sample: CD4+ T cells from PBMCs. CDR3 region: CASSPDGGDYGYTF. In nucleotides, the CDR3 is TGTGCCAGCAGTCCTGATGGGGGAGACTATGGCTACACCTTC.